This entry concerns a single T cell receptor beta chain. The data originate from a study of technical replicates of blood from a handful of donors. The germline V gene has CDR1 MNHEY and CDR2 SMNVEV (reference sequence). V dropped 5 bases and J dropped 0 bases, with 17 bases sitting between them. The CDR3 contains 16 residues. Measured with immunoSEQ multiplex PCR; TCRdb has only the in-frame clones, and not every one. The repertoire consists of 45,000 to 60,000 clones, with about 95% occurring once and the leading ten covering around 3%. Input material: PBMCs. This chain links TRBV27 with TRBJ2-7; weak D call: TRBD2 (5 bases). This receptor was identified in a human donor in good health. Some clones in this sample may be carry-over from other donors' samples. The CDR3 spells CASSQYRTFSSYEQYF. The CDR3 DNA is TGTGCCAGCAGTCAATATCGGACTTTTAGCTCCTACGAGCAGTACTTC.